The present T cell receptor (beta chain) was sequenced within a study of cytomegalovirus exposure and HLA in healthy donors listed by TCRdb under 2017. Regarding the complete study: In an earlier analysis of some 610 of the donors, about 260 Gb of sequence data and 100 million or so unique TCR beta sequences from about 179 million T cells were reported. An early release that covered about 640 HLA-typed donors contained about 300 gigabases of sequencing data and tens of millions of unique TCR sequences. Of the roughly 400 genotyped donors, about 84% fell in the genetic ancestry cluster associated with self-reported Caucasian donors. The study was designed to test whether signatures of past pathogen exposure could be identified by cataloging public T cell receptors. The T cell repertoires of 700 or so subjects were profiled by immunosequencing and related to cytomegalovirus serostatus. Besides the first cohort of more than 650 subjects, a separate validation cohort made up of 120 different subjects was used. The study combined high-throughput TCR immunosequencing, statistical association of individual TCRs with disease status, and machine learning to predict cytomegalovirus infection status. A later analysis re-examined previously published TCR beta repertoires from around 670 donors and added high-resolution HLA genotyping to investigate patterns of TCR occurrence. Rather than using new phenotypic data, the later analysis identified candidate immune exposures from TCR beta sequences and from how often those sequences occurred across donors. To decide whether each TCR beta V gene segment behaved as functional or pseudogenic, an earlier analysis of 587 of the donors relied on high-throughput TCR beta sequencing. Alongside the repertoire data, information on donor age, sex, ethnicity and CMV serostatus was compiled. A later genetic analysis took genome-wide SNP genotypes for about 65% of the roughly 670 donors and used that subset as a discovery cohort. Every repertoire in the discovery cohort had been generated on one and the same sequencing platform. Both class I and class II loci were covered by HLA typing, at four-digit resolution. The number of typed donors differed by locus: about 620-640 for A, B, C, DRB1 and DQB1; approximately 520 for DQA1; some 590 for DPA1; and 450 to 480 for DPB1. Because of strong linkage in the cohort, roughly five DR-DQ haplotypes were treated as single units for association and clustering. Among 300 to 450 genotyped donors of the cohort, an average of approximately 240,000 unique TCR beta nucleotide sequences were sequenced per donor, roughly a sixth of them non-productive.

The research as a whole found: This cohort had only TCR beta chains sequenced, and the lack of alpha or paired-chain data limited which features could be detected. In a later analysis, several top co-occurrence clusters were reported to appear linked to parvovirus B19, influenza, CMV and Epstein-Barr virus. It was suggested by the authors that the approach could potentially be generalized to other disease states and immunological phenotypes. A later analysis found that most CMV-associated TCR beta chains appeared HLA-restricted, with HLA associations seemingly driven largely by CMV exposure. When HLA alleles, especially DR and DQ, strongly co-occurred, attributing TCR associations to individual alleles was difficult. Presence/absence analyses assumed roughly uniform sequencing depth across donors, an assumption that may not hold. In a later genetic analysis, fewer N-insertions in productive TCRs were reported among donors in an Asian-associated ancestry cluster than the approximately 710-donor mean. The classifier was reported to diagnose cytomegalovirus status with high specificity and sensitivity in both the original cohort and the validation cohort. Broadly in line with IMGT annotations, most TCR beta V segments showed up in productive rearrangements about 87% or about 30% of the time in an earlier analysis of a few hundred of the donors. A total of around 150 TCR beta chains were listed by the study as associated with cytomegalovirus. A cluster of highly shared sequence variants was judged likely to be a technical artifact of the sequencing pipeline. A further reported finding was that TCR beta sequences accurately predicted the HLA-A and HLA-B alleles for most subjects in the first cohort. CMV serostatus was the only immune exposure information available for the cohort. A later genetic analysis associated a missense DCLRE1C variant with V-gene and J-gene trimming of TCR beta chains, and an independent cohort replicated the association. Because counts were too low, under 20 rarely observed V segments, including chromosome 9 orphons, were left out of the earlier analysis of 587 of the donors. Compared with equally common non-associated chains, HLA-associated TCR beta chains in a later analysis were more clonally expanded and had lower generation probabilities. Correlated functional status among segregating V segments might be attributable to linkage disequilibrium, but an unknown experimental factor could not be ruled out. Because HLA typing was missing for some donors at each locus, association tests included only the typed subset. According to a later analysis, TCR association rates differed among HLA loci, with DRB1 alleles showing the most associated TCRs and HLA-C alleles showing the fewest. Some IMGT-functional V segments, including TRBV6-2 and TRBV6-3, could not be distinguished by the 87-base-pair reads and were therefore excluded. In vitro tests confirmed that a few of the cytomegalovirus-associated TCR beta chains recognize cytomegalovirus antigens. Across donors, most TCR sequences were observed very rarely, whereas some public TCRs were present in many individuals. In a later analysis, 15,000 to 20,000 TCR beta sequences were associated with specific HLA alleles at a false discovery rate of 0.05.

In regard to this clone: The antigen it binds to is not known. No base qualities exist here, and no much larger clone lies one base off it.

The cohort comprised fewer than 700 healthy bone marrow donors. At the time of sampling, all cohort members were nominally healthy, though unrecorded immune exposures were likely present. The donor tested CMV seronegative and was one of the 352 seronegative cohort members. A peripheral blood sample was provided by each donor, and peripheral blood mononuclear cells were used for TCR beta sequencing. The Qiagen DNeasy Blood Extraction Kit was used to extract genomic DNA from the blood cell samples. Ends trimmed: V by 8 bases, J by 7 bases; bases unmatched to a gene: 11. CDR1 MDHEN and CDR2 SYDVKM were looked up in the germline V gene. The CDR3 covers 14 residues, taking in both the cysteine and the phenylalanine. CDR3 DNA only is kept here, 42 bases in frame from base 1. The library was obtained by the immunoSEQ multiplex PCR assay. For the multiplex PCR, a mixture combining 60 forward primers for TCR Vbeta segments and 13 reverse primers for TCR Jbeta segments was used. Amplification of the CDR3 region of rearranged TCR beta genes was performed with a multiplex PCR assay on genomic DNA. Amplified TCR beta libraries were sequenced as 87-base-pair reads on the Illumina HiSeq System. In the source study's methods: In a later analysis, 70 million to 95 million unique TCR beta chains were counted across the approximately 640 repertoires, and around 10 million of these chains were shared by at least two donors. A nearest-neighbor algorithm error-corrected the raw reads and collapsed the reads into unique sequences, merging closely related sequences to remove PCR and sequencing errors. V, D and J gene segments were assigned by aligning CDR3 sequences to IMGT reference sequences. For a sequence to be retained, a match of at least six nucleotides was required to both a V gene segment and a J gene segment. A rearrangement was called productive if the CDR3 had no stop codons and remained in frame with V and J, and every other rearrangement was called non-productive. CDR3 was defined by IMGT convention, running from the second conserved V-encoded cysteine to the conserved J-encoded phenylalanine. The earlier analysis of about 590 of the donors excluded sequences that lacked an unambiguous match to a single V gene segment. In an earlier analysis of 587 of the donors, a V segment was called functional when productive rearrangements were above 56.7%, and segregating when the standard deviation between donors exceeded 5%. To diagnose cytomegalovirus status from the catalog of TCR beta chain sequences, a statistical classification framework was built. V and J gene assignment, in a later analysis, came from comparing TCR nucleotide sequences with IMGT/GENE-DB human TR gene sequences. In a later analysis, CDR3 sequences and most-parsimonious VDJ recombination scenarios were assigned using the TCRdist pipeline. In a later analysis, each TCR beta chain was defined by its CDR3 amino acid sequence together with its V-gene family, and reads without a unique V-gene family were excluded. To address suspected cross-contamination and a sequencing artifact, a later analysis removed over 500 highly shared, low-generation-probability nucleotide sequences. A later analysis calculated a clonal expansion index for each public chain from normalized within-repertoire ranks of inferred template counts. In a later analysis, generation probabilities were computed with a VDJ recombination model fitted to out-of-frame rearrangements, and the resulting probabilities were checked against IGoR. In a later analysis, TCR-TCR, TCR-HLA and TCR-CMV co-occurrence was scored with hypergeometric tests, and a repertoire-size bias correction was applied to TCR pairs. To estimate false discovery rates, a later analysis permuted the HLA or CMV assignments 20 times. In a later analysis, co-occurring TCRs were grouped using DBSCAN, with TCRdist sequence similarity added in when clustering inside HLA-allele-positive subsets. For co-occurrence clustering, repertoires with fewer than 30,000 or more than 120,000 public chains were excluded, along with about five repertoires with anomalous nucleotide sharing. The clones in this table, taken by TCRdb from immuneACCESS, are in-frame only. Not every clone is retained; where verified, under half of the shortfall comes from an unresolved V gene, and the cause of the rest is unknown. That table supplies the V and J calls and clone size; D and trimming were determined from the DNA. This sample comprises around 76,000 clones, about 78% of them detected only once. 1.6% of the sample lies in the top ten.

The V and J segments used are TRBV28 and TRBJ1-2; a stretch of 9 junction bases matches TRBD1. Sequenced material: PBMCs. The TCR was taken from a man aged 35 to 55 in good health and CMV-seronegative. The nucleotide sequence reads TGTGCCAGCCGTGAAACAGGGGGCGCTTTTGGCTACACCTTC. Its protein is CASRETGGAFGYTF.